Ten or more counts support the clone carrying this T cell receptor (beta chain). According to the study, TCR beta libraries were built with iRepertoire HTBI primers and CDR3-region Arm-PCR. As handled by the study authors: Identified across the samples were 50 to 70 TRBV segments and 14 TRBJ segments. TCRdb fed the multiplex PCR reads into MiXCR, producing one record per CDR3 protein. TCRdb's processing, not the study's, gives the V and J calls here. The data contain roughly 450,000 distinct CDR3 sequences, around 21% of them singletons. Trimming left V 3 bases short and J 3 bases short, with 9 bases between. Looked up from germline, CDR1 is SGHTA and CDR2 is FQGNSA. The CDR3 covers 13 residues. This entry is derived from a study of regulatory T cells in long-lasting Graves disease. This sample's time point: persistent/refractory GD, antithyroid drugs over 5 years with positive TRAb. There was RNA extracted from PBMCs, and the TCR library was made from it. Guidelines of the American Thyroid Association were used to diagnose Graves' disease.

The sequencing used peripheral blood mononuclear cells (PBMCs), collected when the disease was refractory, from a patient treated with antithyroid drugs. This TCR was recovered from a female donor with Graves disease. The V gene is TRBV7-2, the J gene TRBJ2-7; D ambiguous. The CDR3 sequence is CASSLTADYEQYF. The CDR3 region has the DNA TGTGCCAGCAGCTTGACGGCTGACTACGAGCAGTACTTC.